Listed below are T cell receptor beta chains from one sample, sequenced in a study of siplizumab effects on memory and regulatory T cells. The protocol was immunoSEQ multiplex PCR, while the TCRdb copy is restricted to in-frame clones and leaves out a portion. This table has about 110,000 clones, around 90% appearing once. The sequenced material came from CD4+ T cells sorted from blood. The receptors here all came from a human donor in good health. Both conserved end residues are part of each CDR3. The D gene is left open where the match is weak. Clone size is stated in some rows and not others, as once, few, many or a class when expanded.

. | TRBV30 | . | CAWSTGQNSNQPQHF
. | TRBV18 | . | CASSPPGAVREQYF
. | TRBV28 | . | CASSLFGGQHF
. | TRBV9 | . | CASSVDARSDSPLHF
TRBD1 | TRBV6-1 | . | CASNTGQGAIAEQYF
TRBD1 | TRBV6-1 | . | CASSRQGAQETQYF
. | TRBV10-1 | . | CASSEGAVQYF
. | TRBV5-1 | . | CASSSVTRDEQFF
. | TRBV6-5 | . | CASSPSRVLNTEAFF
. | TRBV9 | . | CATFQYSDIRPKRGSPLHF
. | TRBV10-3 | once | CAILGDMSHEQYF
TRBD2 | TRBV7-2 | . | CASSFIQRELQFF
. | TRBV7-2 | . | CASSERLSYNEQFF
. | TRBV5-4 | . | CASSLGAGSVTGELFF
. | TRBV27 | . | CASSLSDRITDTQYF
. | TRBV10-3 | . | CAISDRTGGEGYTF
. | TRBV5-6 | . | CASSLAMEGPREKLFF
TRBD1 | TRBV5-1 | . | CASSHGTDQEAQYF
. | TRBV20-1 | . | CSASGYTF
. | TRBV4-1 | . | CASSQEGVVGKLFF
TRBD1 | TRBV18 | . | CASSLIPGTGLSTNEKLFF
TRBD1 | TRBV7-9 | . | CASSLTVGDSQVTEAFF
TRBD1 | TRBV10-3 | . | CAISVLQGSVTEAFF
. | TRBV5-1 | . | CASSLPSGELFF
. | TRBV6-5 | few | CASSYFADSGYGYTF
. | TRBV18 | . | CASSPGGRGNTIYF
. | TRBV10-3 | . | CAITRGENYEQYF
. | TRBV5-4 | . | CASSSVGVRSYEQYF